The clone carrying this T cell receptor (beta chain) was detected ten times or more. The CDR3 contains 17 residues. Germline V lookup: CDR1 MNHEY, CDR2 SVGAGI. The V end was cut by 2 bases, the J end by 1 base, with 15 bases between. Stated time point: newly diagnosed GD, antithyroid drugs for less than 3 months. TCR sequences were obtained from RNA taken from PBMCs. The data originate from a study of regulatory T cells in long-lasting Graves disease. As for the study in general: Under 3 months of antithyroid drugs had been taken by newly diagnosed Graves' patients.

With iRepertoire HTBI primers and Arm-PCR of CDR3 regions, TCR beta libraries were built. TCRdb reanalysed the multiplex PCR reads using MiXCR and keeps one entry per CDR3 protein. The sample includes 530,000 or so distinct CDR3 sequences, about 13% of them seen just once. The same sample was also studied in work on T cells in Graves' hyperthyroidism and ophthalmopathy. That work states: RT-PCR in the first round (using the HTBI primer set) targeted the TCR CDR3.

The genes are TRBV6-5 and TRBJ1-5; D uncertain. The sequence derives from a man aged 25-40 years with Graves disease. The starting material was peripheral blood mononuclear cells (PBMCs), obtained at new diagnosis, from a patient treated with antithyroid drugs. Here the CDR3 DNA reads TGTGCCAGCAGTTACAGGAGGGTGGATCGGAGCAATCAGCCCCAGCATTTT. Amino acids: CASSYRRVDRSNQPQHF.